This T cell receptor beta chain was obtained from a study of cytomegalovirus exposure and HLA in healthy donors. Across the study: The early release's HLA-typed donors yielded 65 million to 85 million unique TCRs.

V shed 7 bases, J shed 8 bases, and the junction held 9 bases outside the gene matches. This CDR3 contains 13 residues. Germline CDR1 is SGHAT and CDR2 is FQNNGV. Broader study findings: For TCR beta chains, V- and J-gene trimming was later linked to a missense DCLRE1C variant.

The PCR contained 60 Vbeta and 13 Jbeta primers. The method was immunoSEQ multiplex PCR; TCRdb's version includes in-frame clones alone and lacks a portion of them. Seen here are about 200,000 clones, 75% to 90% observed once, and the top ten hold over 5%. Of note for this clone: Its antigen is currently unknown.

V gene TRBV11-2 combines with J gene TRBJ2-5; 8 bases align to TRBD1. This receptor was identified in a woman aged 50 to 65 in good health and CMV-seropositive. The sequencing sample was made of PBMCs. CDR3 sequence: CASTLDRGGTQYF. In DNA, the CDR3 is TGTGCCAGCACCCTTGACAGGGGAGGCACCCAGTACTTC.